Shown below are 13 T cell receptor beta chains from a single sample sequenced in a study of long-term antiretroviral therapy in people with HIV. Sequencing relied on immunoSEQ assay v3.0, run at survey level. Profiled with immunoSEQ multiplex PCR; TCRdb holds only in-frame clones, not every one. The data hold approximately 15,000 clones, with 88% observed a single time. The specimen comprised unsorted PBMCs, sampled 6.9 years after starting antiretroviral therapy. These TCRs come from a man between 45 and 60 years old with HIV.

V is TRBV7-3 and J is TRBJ2-1; D assignment may be TRBD1 or TRBD2 (5 bases each). The V gene's germline CDR1 is SGHTA and CDR2 FQGTGA. This CDR3 spans 15 amino acids. V lost 5 bases to trimming and J lost 0 bases, with 11 bases between them. The CDR3 DNA follows: TGTGCCAGCAGCCCTGAGGGGTACTCCTACAATGAGCAGTTCTTC. Protein: CASSPEGYSYNEQFF. The whole variable domain, remainder taken from reference TRBV7-3 and TRBJ2-1, is GAGVSQTPSNKVTEKGKYVELRCDPISGHTALYWYRQSLGQGPEFLIYFQGTGAADDSGLPNDRFFAVRPEGSVSTLKIQRTERGDSAVYLCASSPEGYSYNEQFFGPGTRLTVL.

This chain connects TRBV4-3 to TRBJ2-7; D gene unclear. The V end was cut by 0 bases, the J end by 3 bases, with 9 bases between. Germline V lookup: CDR1 LGHNA, CDR2 YSLEER. The CDR3 is 14 residues long. CDR3 nucleotides: TGCGCCAGCAGCCAAGAAGAGATGGGCTACGAGCAGTACTTC. Residues: CASSQEEMGYEQYF.

The chain has TRBV14 and TRBJ2-7, with TRBD2 matching over 8 bases. Trimming removed 1 base from V and 4 bases from J; junction bases left unmatched: 6. This CDR3 has 15 residues. Germline V gene sequence: CDR1 SGHDN, CDR2 FVKESK. The CDR3, as DNA: TGTGCCAGCAGCCAAGTTGCGGGAGGTGTTTACGAGCAGTACTTC. Encoded protein: CASSQVAGGVYEQYF.

The chain joins TRBV2 to TRBJ2-6; no firm D call. This CDR3 has 13 amino acids. Trimming took 6 bases from V and 0 from J, leaving 3 bases between them. Germline V gives CDR1 SNHLY, CDR2 FYNNEI. The CDR3 DNA follows: TGTGCCAGCAGCCCCTCTGGGGCCAACGTCCTGACTTTC. It encodes CASSPSGANVLTF.

The chain employs TRBV4-2 and TRBJ2-7; D not certain. The CDR3 consists of 15 residues. CDR1 is LGHNA, CDR2 YNFKEQ, per germline. V lost 5 bases and J lost 5, with 19 bases in between. CDR3 region: CASSLAPTDTDEQYF. CDR3 DNA sequence: TGTGCCAGCAGCTTAGCACCGACTGATACCGACGAGCAGTACTTC.

The chain recombines TRBV19 with TRBJ1-5, with D uncertain. Germline CDR1 and CDR2: LNHDA and SQIVND (reference sequence). The CDR3 runs 12 residues. Trimming removed 5 bases from V and 2 bases from J, with 4 bases in between. This CDR3 is CASSYGNQPQHF. The CDR3, as DNA: TGTGCCAGTAGTTATGGCAATCAGCCCCAGCATTTT.

The rearrangement links TRBV5-6 to TRBJ2-1, with D perhaps matching TRBD2 (6 bases). Deletions cut 2 bases from V and 5 bases from J, with 11 bases between. Germline CDR1 is SGHDT and CDR2 is YYEEEE. The CDR3 is made up of 14 amino acids. CDR3 bases: TGTGCCAGCAGCTTAACTAGCCCCAACAATGAGCAGTTCTTC. It translates to CASSLTSPNNEQFF.

The CDR3: CASSEKREWGDTGELFF. The CDR3 bases are TGTGCCAGCAGTGAAAAGCGGGAGTGGGGTGACACCGGGGAGCTGTTTTTT. J is TRBJ2-2 and V is TRBV6-4; 8 bases fit TRBD2. The trim removed 3 bases at V and 3 bases at J, leaving 9 bases unmatched. Per germline, CDR1 MRHNA and CDR2 SNTAGT. The CDR3 contains 17 residues.

The gene calls are TRBV9 and TRBJ2-7, with 9 nucleotides matching TRBD2. The CDR3 spans 18 residues. The V gene end was trimmed by 0 bases and the J gene end by 5 bases; junction bases not matched to a gene: 15. Per germline, CDR1 SGDLS and CDR2 YYNGEE. The CDR3 is CASSVVPTAGGGSHEQYF. CDR3 bases: TGTGCCAGCAGCGTAGTACCCACAGCGGGAGGCGGGAGCCACGAGCAGTACTTC.

The J gene is TRBJ2-5, the V gene TRBV5-1; D unresolved. V lost 2 bases and J lost 5, with 7 bases in between. The germline CDR1 and CDR2 sequences are SGHRS and YFSETQ. The CDR3 has 12 amino acids. The CDR3 DNA reads TGCGCCAGCAGCTTAACTGGGGAGACCCAGTACTTC. Its protein is CASSLTGETQYF.

The CDR3 DNA sequence: TGTGCCAGCAGCGTAGCGGTTCTGGGACAGGGGGCCACAGATACGCAGTATTTT. Translating it yields CASSVAVLGQGATDTQYF. This chain connects TRBV9 to TRBJ2-3; 12 nucleotides match TRBD1. CDR1 is SGDLS and CDR2 is YYNGEE in the germline V gene. With 0 bases clipped from V and 2 bases from J, the junction kept 7 bases outside the gene matches. This CDR3 is 18 amino acids long.

The chain couples TRBV4-3 to TRBJ2-1; D remains ambiguous. This CDR3 spans 15 amino acids. Germline-derived CDR1 and CDR2 are LGHNA and YSLEER. Trimming removed 1 base from V and 1 base from J, with 8 bases in between. The CDR3 spells CASSQVARSYNEQFF. Here the CDR3 DNA reads TGCGCCAGCAGCCAAGTTGCTAGGTCCTACAATGAGCAGTTCTTC.

The chain is built from TRBV19 and TRBJ2-2; D not resolved. The CDR3 sequence is 14 residues long. Trimming stripped 1 base from V and 8 bases from J, with 11 bases between. Germline V gene sequence: CDR1 LNHDA, CDR2 SQIVND (reference sequence). In DNA, the CDR3 is TGTGCCAGTAGTATAGGTCTCCACCGAGGGGAGCTGTTTTTT. Amino acid sequence: CASSIGLHRGELFF.